What follows are 26 T cell receptor beta chains derived from one specimen sequenced in a study of identical twins. TCRdb itself ran the 5' RACE reads through MiXCR, one entry per CDR3 protein. Of about 890,000 distinct CDR3 sequences in the sample, around an eighth are singletons; the top ten hold about 1.6%. The sample was also linked to a second study, of yellow fever vaccine responses in identical twins.

Sequencing input: PBMCs. These receptors all come from a woman aged 18-29 years in good health.

This clonotype was recorded once. The CDR3 bases are TGTGCCAGCAGTTATTCAGGGCCCGGGACCTACGAGCAGTACTTC. Encoded protein: CASSYSGPGTYEQYF. This chain links TRBV6-5 with TRBJ2-7; D may be TRBD1 or TRBD2 (5 bases each). Germline V gives CDR1 MNHEY, CDR2 SVGAGI. V gave up 3 bases and J gave up 2 bases, with 14 bases separating them. This CDR3 comprises 15 residues.

This chain uses TRBV12-3 or TRBV12-4 with TRBJ2-1; 7 bases match TRBD2. The CDR3 extends over 16 amino acids. V lost 3 bases and J lost 4; bases outside the gene matches: 9. In nucleotides, the CDR3 is TGTGCCAGCAGTTTGTCGACTAGCCGAAATTACAATGAGCAGTTCTTC. Encoded protein: CASSLSTSRNYNEQFF.

This clonotype was detected a few times. The chain couples TRBV28 to TRBJ2-7, with no clear D. The CDR3 runs 15 residues. V was trimmed by 4 bases and J by 9 bases, leaving 22 bases between them. Looked up from germline, CDR1 is MDHEN and CDR2 is SYDVKM. CDR3 region: CASSSQANPLLRQYV. The CDR3 DNA reads as TGTGCCAGCAGTTCCCAGGCTAATCCCTTACTTCGGCAGTACGTC.

The V call is TRBV3-1, the J call TRBJ2-5; 8 bases match TRBD1. CDR1 is LGHDT, CDR2 YNNKEL, per germline (reference sequence). The J segment lost 7 bases and the V segment lost 4 bases, leaving 17 bases of the junction unmatched. The CDR3 has 17 residues. The CDR3 loop is CASSPMAGRTGPGTQYF. The CDR3 bases are TGTGCCAGCAGCCCCATGGCCGGCAGGACAGGGCCAGGGACCCAGTACTTC.

The chain employs TRBV5-1 and TRBJ2-1; the D is unclear. Per the germline V gene, CDR1 is SGHRS and CDR2 is YFSETQ. The CDR3 is made up of 16 amino acids. V lost 2 bases, J lost 0 bases, and 12 bases lay in between. The DNA for the CDR3 is TGCGCCAGCAGCTTAGGGTCGCAGAGCTCCTACAATGAGCAGTTCTTC. It specifies CASSLGSQSSYNEQFF.

Written as DNA, the CDR3 is TGTGCCAGCAGCACTCCGGGACAGAGGGAAGCTTTCTTT. Protein: CASSTPGQREAFF. The rearrangement links TRBV14 to TRBJ1-1; 7 positions agree with TRBD1. Germline CDR1 and CDR2: SGHDN and FVKESK. V was pared by 5 bases and J by 8 bases, with 8 bases of the junction left unmatched. The CDR3 extends over 13 amino acids.

The genes are TRBV12-3 or TRBV12-4 and TRBJ2-3, with 8 bases identical to TRBD2. The CDR3 runs 13 residues. V lost 6 bases and J lost 13; bases outside the gene matches: 12. The CDR3 bases are TGTGCCAGCAGGATAATGGTTGGGACTAGTGAGTATTTT. Protein sequence: CASRIMVGTSEYF.

V usage is TRBV5-6 and J usage is TRBJ2-1, with 11 positions matching TRBD2. The germline V gene encodes CDR1 SGHDT and CDR2 YYEEEE. CDR3 size: 17 residues. J was trimmed by 7 bases and V by 2 bases; bases with no gene match: 11. This CDR3 reads CASSLTSGGPRGNEQFF. CDR3 nucleotides: TGTGCCAGCAGCTTAACTAGCGGGGGTCCCCGGGGGAATGAGCAGTTCTTC.

In its sample, this clonotype was seen a few times. This chain connects TRBV29-1 to TRBJ2-1, with 8 bases identical to TRBD1. The CDR3 sequence is 12 residues long. J was trimmed by 7 bases and V by 2 bases; bases with no gene match: 1. Looked up from germline, CDR1 is SQVTM and CDR2 is ANQGSEA. CDR3 sequence reads: CSVEQGANEQFF. Written as DNA, the CDR3 is TGCAGCGTTGAACAGGGGGCTAATGAGCAGTTCTTC.

This clonotype turned up a few times. The chain combines TRBV20-1 with TRBJ1-6, with TRBD1 as a possible D gene (6 bases). CDR3 length: 16 residues. CDR1 and CDR2 from the germline V gene are DFQATT and SNEGSKA (reference sequence). V was shortened by 3 bases and J by 7 bases, with 19 bases between the two germline ends. The CDR3 bases are TGCAGTGCTAGTACAGCGGCGGGGGGGCGAAATTCACCCCTCCACTTT. It specifies CSASTAAGGRNSPLHF.

CDR3 DNA: TGTGCCAGCAGCTTAGAGTGGCTAGCGGGAGGGGAAGAGACCCAGTACTTC. Translation: CASSLEWLAGGEETQYF. V usage is TRBV7-8 and J usage is TRBJ2-5; 12 positions match TRBD2. The CDR3 length is 17 residues. Germline CDR1 and CDR2: SGHVS and FQNEAQ. The trim removed 1 base at V and 3 bases at J, leaving 6 bases unmatched.

The rearrangement joins TRBV20-1 to TRBJ2-3, with D possibly being TRBD1 (5 bases). The CDR3 has 19 amino acids. Trimming took off 6 bases at V and 4 bases at J, with 32 bases between the two ends. The germline CDR1 and CDR2 sequences are DFQATT and SNEGSKA (reference sequence). The CDR3 region is CSATTYDRYWRSRADTQYF. The CDR3 DNA follows: TGCAGTGCAACGACCTATGACAGATACTGGAGAAGCCGCGCAGATACGCAGTATTTT.

This clonotype was seen more than once but under ten times. The chain combines TRBV27 with TRBJ2-1; no clear D gene. Germline-derived CDR1 and CDR2 are MNHEY and SMNVEV (reference sequence). V lost 3 bases, J lost 10 bases, and 4 bases lay in between. This CDR3 spans 10 amino acids. The CDR3 is CASSFPEQFF. The DNA for the CDR3 is TGTGCCAGCAGTTTCCCCGAGCAGTTCTTC.

This rearrangement joins TRBV29-1 to TRBJ1-1, with a possible D match to TRBD1 (6 bases). This CDR3 is 11 amino acids long. CDR1 is SQVTM, CDR2 ANQGSEA, per germline. CDR3 nucleotides: TGCGGGGGGCAGGAGAACACTGAAGCTTTCTTT. Protein sequence: CGGQENTEAFF.

The chain employs TRBV20-1 and TRBJ1-6; D gene unclear. Trimming stripped 1 base from V and 5 bases from J, with 12 bases between. The CDR3 is made up of 15 amino acids. CDR1 is DFQATT and CDR2 is SNEGSKA in the germline V gene (reference sequence). The CDR3: CSARVGGSNNSPLHF. In nucleotides, the CDR3 is TGCAGTGCTAGAGTCGGAGGGAGTAATAATTCACCCCTCCACTTT.

This chain uses TRBV2 with TRBJ2-5; a weak D match, TRBD2 (6 bases). Trimming pared 2 bases from V and 3 bases from J, leaving 19 bases between. The CDR3 spans 17 residues. Germline values: CDR1 SNHLY, CDR2 FYNNEI. This chain's CDR3 is CASSERIGYGGEETQYF. DNA for the CDR3: TGTGCCAGCAGTGAAAGGATAGGCTACGGGGGAGAAGAGACCCAGTACTTC.

The chain joins TRBV3-1 to TRBJ1-2, with TRBD1 identical over 7 bases. The CDR3 totals 14 residues. CDR1 is LGHDT, CDR2 YNNKEL, per germline (reference sequence). V gave up 2 bases and J gave up 3 bases; unmatched junction bases: 3. CDR3 nucleotides: TGTGCCAGCAGCCAAACGGACAGGCACTATGGCTACACCTTC. It encodes CASSQTDRHYGYTF.

Ten or more counts support this clonotype. The chain uses TRBV6-5 and TRBJ2-2; D gene ambiguous. Germline CDR1 reads MNHEY; CDR2 reads SVGAGI. This CDR3 region has 13 residues. Trimming cost V 3 bases and J 3 bases, with 5 bases left between them. Here the CDR3 DNA reads TGTGCCAGCAGTTATATGGACACCGGGGAGCTGTTTTTT. The encoded protein is CASSYMDTGELFF.

This clonotype was observed a handful of times. This chain uses TRBV7-9 with TRBJ2-1, with D possibly being TRBD2 (6 bases). Germline CDR1 SEHNR, CDR2 FQNEAQ (reference sequence). Trimming took 5 bases from V and 4 from J, leaving 18 bases between them. The CDR3 loop spans 16 amino acids. The CDR3 here is CASSGLRGPSYNEQFF. CDR3 DNA sequence: TGTGCCAGCAGCGGGCTGCGGGGACCCTCATACAATGAGCAGTTCTTC.

This chain links TRBV7-9 with TRBJ2-7, with 12 bases that match TRBD1. Germline V CDR1 and CDR2: SEHNR, FQNEAQ (reference sequence). There are 16 residues in the CDR3. With V trimmed by 0 bases and J by 8 bases, 8 bases remained unmatched. CDR3 amino acids: CASSLAGQGAENKQYF. The DNA for the CDR3 is TGTGCCAGCAGCTTAGCGGGACAGGGGGCGGAGAATAAGCAGTACTTC.

This clonotype was detected only a few times. The genes are TRBV7-2 and TRBJ1-1; no firm D call. The CDR3 runs to 16 residues. Germline CDR1 reads SGHTA; CDR2 reads FQGNSA. Trimming took off 5 bases at V and 2 bases at J, with 18 bases between the two ends. The CDR3 nucleotides are TGTGCCAGCAGCAACATCTGGGTGCGGCGCAACACTGAAGCTTTCTTT. It yields the protein CASSNIWVRRNTEAFF.

This clonotype was seen a handful of times. This rearrangement joins TRBV4-2 to TRBJ2-7, with D hard to call. The CDR3 runs to 14 residues. Germline CDR1 and CDR2: LGHNA and YNFKEQ. V was cut by 0 bases and J by 4 bases, with 10 bases left in between. The CDR3 DNA is TGTGCCAGCAGCCAAGATCTCATATTATACGAGCAGTACTTC. Protein product: CASSQDLILYEQYF.

The chain employs TRBV5-6 and TRBJ1-3; possibly TRBD1 for D (5 bases). V lost 4 bases, J lost 4 bases, and 18 bases lay in between. The CDR3 spans 16 residues. From germline, CDR1 is SGHDT and CDR2 YYEEEE. CDR3 in amino acids: CASSPWSRGSGNTIYF. The CDR3 DNA reads as TGTGCCAGCAGCCCATGGAGCCGGGGGAGCGGAAACACCATATATTTT. Supplemented by reference TRBV5-6 and TRBJ1-3, the full variable domain reads DAGVTQSPTHLIKTRGQQVTLRCSPKSGHDTVSWYQQALGQGPQFIFQYYEEEERQRGNFPDRFSGHQFPNYSSELNVNALLLGDSALYLCASSPWSRGSGNTIYFGEGSWLTVV.

The rearrangement joins TRBV6-5 to TRBJ2-1; 10 bases are shared with TRBD2. V lost 0 bases to trimming and J lost 4 bases; unmatched junction nucleotides: 3. The germline CDR1 and CDR2 sequences are MNHEY and SVGAGI. The CDR3 runs to 16 residues. CDR3 loop: CASSYSNSGRYNEQFF. The CDR3 DNA is TGTGCCAGCAGTTACTCCAATAGCGGGAGGTACAATGAGCAGTTCTTC.

For this clonotype: This sequence may be a read error, since a much larger clone differs from it by one base. The chain combines TRBV6-2 or TRBV6-3 with TRBJ1-1; a weak D match, TRBD1 (5 bases). Per the germline V gene, CDR1 is MNHEY and CDR2 is SVGEGT. CDR3 length equals 13 residues. V was shortened by 6 bases and J by 1 base, with 9 bases between the two germline ends. The CDR3 loop is CASSDTGNTEAFF. The CDR3 coding sequence is TGTGCCAGCAGCGATACAGGGAACACTGAAGCTTTCTTT.

This clonotype occurred a few times. The chain employs TRBV28 and TRBJ2-3; D tentatively reads TRBD1 or TRBD2 (5 bases each). The CDR3 covers 13 residues. V was shortened by 7 bases and J by 6 bases, with 14 bases between the two germline ends. The V gene's germline CDR1 is MDHEN and CDR2 SYDVKM. The CDR3 region is CASNRGDLDTQYF. The CDR3 DNA is TGTGCCAGCAATCGAGGGGATTTGGATACGCAGTATTTT.